Listed here are 2 T cell receptor beta chains from one sample, sequenced in a study of cytomegalovirus exposure and HLA in healthy donors. The primer mix had 60 Vbeta and 13 Jbeta primers. The repertoire was sequenced with immunoSEQ multiplex PCR; TCRdb's copy has only in-frame clones and lacks some. The sample has 100,000 or so clones, 75% to 85% seen once. Sequenced: PBMCs. The origin of the receptors is a man between 18 and 29 years old in good health and CMV-seronegative.

This chain connects TRBV6-5 to TRBJ1-5; D unclear. Per germline, CDR1 MNHEY and CDR2 SVGAGI. The CDR3 loop spans 12 amino acids. The V gene lost 6 bases and the J gene lost 7 bases, with 10 bases spanning the gap. The CDR3, as DNA: TGTGCCAGCAGCCCTACGGTCCAGCCCCAGCATTTT. Translation gives CASSPTVQPQHF.

V is TRBV5-4 and J is TRBJ2-7; 7 nucleotides line up with TRBD2. The trim removed 5 bases at V and 2 bases at J, leaving 4 bases unmatched. Per the germline V gene, CDR1 is SGHNT and CDR2 is YYREEE (reference sequence). CDR3 length: 13 amino acids. CDR3 bases: TGTGCCAGCAGGAAGGCGGGGGCCTACGAGCAGTACTTC. Its translation: CASRKAGAYEQYF.